A selection of T cell receptor beta chains follows, all from one sample in a study of blood T cell repertoires in COVID-19. Repertoires were generated with immunoSEQ multiplex PCR, while TCRdb's copy carries only in-frame clones and drops some. The data show about 230,000 clones, roughly 80% seen once. Sequenced: peripheral blood. The receptors were gathered from a woman between 65 and 79 years old with active or convalescent COVID-19. CDR3s include the opening cysteine and the closing phenylalanine or tryptophan. Each record gives: J gene, D gene, clone size, V gene, CDR3 protein, CDR3 DNA. A D gene is named only where the DNA matches it firmly. For some rows the clone size is stated as once, few or many, or as a class when expanded; others skip it.

j_call: TRBJ1-2
d_call: .
clone_size: few
v_call: TRBV28
cdr3_aa: CASSPTRDYGYTF
cdr3_nt: TGTGCCAGCAGTCCTACCAGGGACTATGGCTACACCTTC

j_call: TRBJ1-1
d_call: .
clone_size: .
v_call: TRBV30
cdr3_aa: CAWSVLGQPNTEAFF
cdr3_nt: TGTGCCTGGAGTGTACTTGGGCAGCCCAACACTGAAGCTTTCTTT

j_call: TRBJ2-7
d_call: .
clone_size: .
v_call: TRBV18
cdr3_aa: CASSPQGSVRVYEQYF
cdr3_nt: TGTGCCAGCTCACCACAGGGAAGCGTCAGGGTCTACGAGCAGTACTTC

j_call: TRBJ1-5
d_call: TRBD1
clone_size: .
v_call: TRBV5-1
cdr3_aa: CASSTGDGNQPQHF
cdr3_nt: TGCGCCAGCAGTACAGGGGATGGCAATCAGCCCCAGCATTTT

j_call: TRBJ1-5
d_call: TRBD1
clone_size: .
v_call: TRBV5-5
cdr3_aa: CASSFVILAGGSGGNQPQHF
cdr3_nt: TGTGCCAGCAGCTTTGTTATTCTGGCAGGGGGCTCAGGGGGCAATCAGCCCCAGCATTTT

j_call: TRBJ1-1
d_call: .
clone_size: .
v_call: TRBV5-1
cdr3_aa: CASRAGLNTEAFF
cdr3_nt: TGCGCCAGCAGGGCGGGGCTAAACACTGAAGCTTTCTTT

j_call: TRBJ1-2
d_call: .
clone_size: .
v_call: TRBV10-3
cdr3_aa: CAISGFGRSIDGYTF
cdr3_nt: TGTGCCATCAGTGGATTCGGCAGGTCTATTGATGGCTACACCTTC

j_call: TRBJ2-1
d_call: .
clone_size: .
v_call: TRBV19
cdr3_aa: CASSILRGSGYNEQFF
cdr3_nt: TGTGCCAGTAGTATCTTAAGGGGTAGTGGGTACAATGAGCAGTTCTTC

j_call: TRBJ2-5
d_call: .
clone_size: .
v_call: TRBV5-4
cdr3_aa: CAGGAAQETQYF
cdr3_nt: TGTGCCGGTGGGGCAGCACAAGAGACCCAGTACTTC

j_call: TRBJ2-1
d_call: TRBD2
clone_size: .
v_call: TRBV10-3
cdr3_aa: CAISDLAVANEQFF
cdr3_nt: TGTGCCATCAGTGACCTAGCGGTAGCCAATGAGCAGTTCTTC

j_call: TRBJ2-2
d_call: .
clone_size: .
v_call: TRBV19
cdr3_aa: CASWAPRAGELFF
cdr3_nt: TGTGCCAGTTGGGCCCCGAGGGCCGGGGAGCTGTTTTTT

j_call: TRBJ2-7
d_call: .
clone_size: .
v_call: TRBV30
cdr3_aa: CAGGLDSYEQYF
cdr3_nt: TGTGCCGGGGGGTTAGACTCCTACGAGCAGTACTTC

j_call: TRBJ2-2
d_call: .
clone_size: few
v_call: TRBV5-4
cdr3_aa: CASSRYTGELFF
cdr3_nt: TGTGCCAGCAGCCGTTACACCGGGGAGCTGTTTTTT

j_call: TRBJ1-5
d_call: .
clone_size: .
v_call: TRBV9
cdr3_aa: CASSVATTDRSNQPQHF
cdr3_nt: TGTGCCAGCAGCGTAGCTACGACAGACCGAAGCAATCAGCCCCAGCATTTT

j_call: TRBJ2-3
d_call: .
clone_size: .
v_call: TRBV2
cdr3_aa: CASSDWLARTDTQYF
cdr3_nt: TGTGCCAGCAGTGATTGGCTAGCGAGGACAGATACGCAGTATTTT

j_call: TRBJ2-3
d_call: TRBD2
clone_size: .
v_call: TRBV4-1
cdr3_aa: CASSPAAGGRTDTQYF
cdr3_nt: TGCGCCAGCAGCCCAGCCGCGGGGGGCCGCACAGATACGCAGTATTTT

j_call: TRBJ1-6
d_call: TRBD1
clone_size: .
v_call: TRBV30
cdr3_aa: CAWSGTGDSPLHF
cdr3_nt: TGTGCCTGGAGTGGGACAGGGGATTCACCCCTCCACTTT

j_call: TRBJ1-1
d_call: TRBD1
clone_size: once
v_call: TRBV4-1
cdr3_aa: CASSQSWTGGVGTEAFF
cdr3_nt: TGCGCCAGCAGCCAGTCCTGGACAGGGGGCGTTGGCACTGAAGCTTTCTTT

j_call: TRBJ1-5
d_call: .
clone_size: .
v_call: TRBV18
cdr3_aa: CASSRTFSNQPQHF
cdr3_nt: TGTGCCAGCTCACGGACATTTAGCAATCAGCCCCAGCATTTT

j_call: TRBJ1-1
d_call: .
clone_size: .
v_call: TRBV18
cdr3_aa: CASSPSRTKMEAFF
cdr3_nt: TGTGCCAGCTCACCGTCGAGGACAAAGATGGAAGCTTTCTTT

j_call: TRBJ2-3
d_call: TRBD1
clone_size: .
v_call: TRBV7-3
cdr3_aa: CASSLNPGQGVFTQYF
cdr3_nt: TGTGCCAGCAGCTTAAATCCGGGACAGGGGGTGTTTACGCAGTATTTT

j_call: TRBJ1-2
d_call: TRBD1
clone_size: .
v_call: TRBV7-9
cdr3_aa: CASSPQTGYGGYTF
cdr3_nt: TGTGCCAGCAGCCCACAGACAGGGTATGGTGGCTACACCTTC